These 4 T cell receptor beta chains were sequenced from one sample in a study of technical replicates of blood from several donors. Some clones are missing from TCRdb's copy, which holds only in-frame ones; the method was immunoSEQ multiplex PCR. The repertoire holds fewer than 80,000 clones, with roughly 91% as singletons. Input material: PBMCs. The source of these receptors is a human donor in good health. Some clones in this sample may be carry-over from other donors' samples.

This sequence joins TRBV7-6 and TRBJ2-1; 10 bases are shared with TRBD2. Trimming removed 3 bases from V and 4 bases from J; junction bases left unmatched: 15. Germline V lookup: CDR1 SGHVS, CDR2 FNYEAQ. The CDR3 consists of 19 residues. Here the CDR3 reads CASSFGLAGESPPYNEQFF. CDR3 DNA: TGTGCCAGCAGCTTCGGGCTAGCGGGGGAGTCACCTCCATACAATGAGCAGTTCTTC.

This chain joins TRBV5-1 and TRBJ2-5; tentatively, D is TRBD1 (5 bases). The length of the CDR3 is 15 residues. The V end was cut by 6 bases, the J end by 7 bases, with 22 bases between. Germline CDR1 reads SGHRS; CDR2 reads YFSETQ. CDR3 sequence: CASTDSATPSGTQYF. As DNA, the CDR3 is TGCGCCAGCACTGACAGCGCTACGCCAAGTGGGACCCAGTACTTC.

This rearrangement joins TRBV10-3 to TRBJ2-1, with TRBD1 as a possible D gene (5 bases). Trimming cost V 7 bases and J 5 bases, with 9 bases left between them. There are 12 residues in the CDR3. From germline, CDR1 is ENHRY and CDR2 SYGVKD. CDR3 residues: CAITDRDNEQFF. The CDR3, as DNA: TGTGCCATCACAGACAGAGACAATGAGCAGTTCTTC.

V is TRBV18 and J is TRBJ2-7, with TRBD1 identical over 9 bases. V lost 6 bases, J lost 5 bases, and 8 bases stayed unmatched. CDR1 is KGHSH and CDR2 is LQKENI in the germline V gene. This CDR3 spans 14 amino acids. Here the CDR3 DNA reads TGTGCCAGCTCCGGCGGGACAGGGTTTAACGAGCAGTACTTC. This translates into CASSGGTGFNEQYF.